These 2 T cell receptor beta chains share one sample of origin, sequenced in a study of cytomegalovirus exposure and HLA in healthy donors. The repertoire was sequenced with immunoSEQ multiplex PCR; TCRdb's copy has only in-frame clones and lacks some. The sample includes 150,000 to 200,000 clones, 85% to 90% of them seen just once. The sequenced sample consisted of PBMCs. All receptors derive from a young woman in good health and CMV-seronegative.

The rearrangement links TRBV5-1 to TRBJ1-6; 7 bases align to TRBD1. V dropped 0 bases and J dropped 0; count of bases not matched to a gene: 3. There are 17 residues in the CDR3. From germline, CDR1 is SGHRS and CDR2 YFSETQ. The CDR3 sequence: CASSLAGQASYNSPLHF. The CDR3, as DNA: TGCGCCAGCAGCTTGGCTGGACAGGCCTCCTATAATTCACCCCTCCACTTT.

J is TRBJ1-2 and V is TRBV5-4, with unresolved D. Germline CDR1 reads SGHNT; CDR2 reads YYREEE (reference sequence). This CDR3 contains 14 residues. Trimming took 3 bases from V and 9 from J, leaving 18 bases between them. The CDR3: CASSSEAPQRSYTF. The CDR3 bases are TGTGCCAGCAGCTCAGAGGCCCCACAACGGAGCTACACCTTC.